The 27 T cell receptor beta chains presented below share a single source sample, sequenced in a study of blood T cell repertoires in COVID-19. Here immunoSEQ multiplex PCR was the method, and the copy in TCRdb shows in-frame clones only, minus some. The profile shows roughly 380,000 clones, around 87% of them singletons. Sequencing was carried out using PBMCs or T cells enriched from blood (not recorded which). The receptors were gathered from a man between 25 and 39 years old who had recovered from COVID-19.

The CDR3 is CASSLLQGAIGYTF. CDR3 DNA: TGTGCCAGCAGCTTACTACAGGGGGCAATCGGCTACACCTTC. The gene calls are TRBV13 and TRBJ1-2, with TRBD1 matching over 9 bases. The CDR3 spans 14 residues. With V trimmed by 2 bases and J by 8 bases, 6 bases remained unmatched. The germline V gene encodes CDR1 PRHDT and CDR2 FYEKMQ (reference sequence). Full variable domain (missing parts from reference TRBV13 and TRBJ1-2): AAGVIQSPRHLIKEKRETATLKCYPIPRHDTVYWYQQGPGQDPQFLISFYEKMQSDKGSIPDRFSAQQFSDYHSELNMSSLELGDSALYFCASSLLQGAIGYTFGSGTRLTVV.

The DNA for the CDR3 is TGTGCCAGCAGTTCGTTGACAGAAAATAGCAATCAGCCCCAGCATTTT. Protein product: CASSSLTENSNQPQHF. The rearrangement uses TRBV6-5 and TRBJ1-5, with a weak D call TRBD1 (5 bases). Germline CDR1 reads MNHEY; CDR2 reads SVGAGI. This CDR3 comprises 16 residues. V lost 4 bases and J 0 bases, leaving 13 bases between the germline ends.

This clone was seen just once. V usage is TRBV10-3 and J usage is TRBJ1-2, with D uncertain. Trimming took 10 bases from V and 1 from J, leaving 10 bases between them. The CDR3 totals 12 residues. The germline CDR1 and CDR2 sequences are ENHRY and SYGVKD. The CDR3 reads CATKTGNYGYTF. The CDR3 DNA reads TGTGCCACCAAGACGGGTAACTATGGCTACACCTTC.

The chain recombines TRBV5-1 with TRBJ1-1; D unclear. This CDR3 comprises 14 residues. Trimming pared 1 base from V and 1 base from J, leaving 8 bases between. The V gene's germline CDR1 is SGHRS and CDR2 YFSETQ. CDR3 protein: CASSLSGRNTEAFF. The CDR3 nucleotides are TGCGCCAGCAGCTTGTCCGGGAGGAACACTGAAGCTTTCTTT. The full variable domain, in which reference TRBV5-1 and TRBJ1-1 provide the parts outside the CDR3, is KAGVTQTPRYLIKTRGQQVTLSCSPISGHRSVSWYQQTPGQGLQFLFEYFSETQRNKGNFPGRFSGRQFSNSRSEMNVSTLELGDSALYLCASSLSGRNTEAFFGQGTRLTVV.

This clone was seen only a few times. The rearrangement uses TRBV19 and TRBJ1-2; possibly TRBD1 for D (6 bases). Per the germline V gene, CDR1 is LNHDA and CDR2 is SQIVND (reference sequence). The CDR3 totals 16 residues. The V and J ends lost 2 bases and 3 bases respectively, with 16 bases between them. The CDR3 loop is CASSIRGGDRDYGYTF. CDR3 coding DNA: TGTGCCAGTAGTATAAGGGGGGGCGACCGCGACTATGGCTACACCTTC.

This chain uses TRBV7-2 with TRBJ2-6, with TRBD1 matching 8 bases. Unmatched junction bases numbered 2, after V lost 5 bases and J lost 2 bases. CDR1 is SGHTA and CDR2 is FQGNSA in the germline V gene. The CDR3 spans 15 residues. The CDR3 bases are TGTGCCAGCAGCCTACAGGGGGCTGGGGCCAACGTCCTGACTTTC. Translation: CASSLQGAGANVLTF.

The V gene is TRBV2, the J gene TRBJ2-7; TRBD1 aligns across 9 bases. The CDR3 runs to 14 residues. V was clipped by 2 bases and J by 4 bases; unmatched bases: 3. From germline, CDR1 is SNHLY and CDR2 FYNNEI. This chain's CDR3 is CASSEWDRVYEQYF. The CDR3 DNA sequence: TGTGCCAGCAGTGAATGGGACAGGGTTTACGAGCAGTACTTC.

The chain is built from TRBV30 and TRBJ1-5; a weak D match, TRBD1 (5 bases). The CDR3 totals 18 residues. Trimming removed 0 bases from V and 1 base from J, with 19 bases in between. Germline lookup yields CDR1 GTSNPN and CDR2 SVGIG (reference sequence). The CDR3 protein is CAWSVGRGPYVSNQPQHF. In DNA form, the CDR3 reads TGTGCCTGGAGTGTAGGTAGGGGCCCTTACGTGAGCAATCAGCCCCAGCATTTT. Variable domain in full (rest from reference TRBV30 and TRBJ1-5): SQTIHQWPATLVQPVGSPLSLECTVEGTSNPNLYWYRQAAGRGLQLLFYSVGIGQISSEVPQNLSASRPQDRQFILSSKKLLLSDSGFYLCAWSVGRGPYVSNQPQHFGDGTRLSIL.

V is TRBV12-5 and J is TRBJ2-3; 7 bases map to TRBD1. V dropped 4 bases and J dropped 10; count of bases not matched to a gene: 14. The CDR3 extends over 15 amino acids. Germline CDR1 and CDR2: LGHNT and FRNRAP. For the CDR3, the DNA is TGTGCTAGTGGTTCCCTTCCGGACAGGCTTCGTGCGCAGTATTTT. Translation: CASGSLPDRLRAQYF.

V is TRBV6-5 and J is TRBJ1-5; 7 bases agree with TRBD1. The CDR3 consists of 15 residues. Trimming removed 6 bases from V and 0 bases from J; junction bases left unmatched: 5. Germline assignment: CDR1 MNHEY and CDR2 SVGAGI. The CDR3, as DNA: TGTGCCAGCAGACTGACAGGGAGTAGCAATCAGCCCCAGCATTTT. The encoded protein is CASRLTGSSNQPQHF.

The chain is built from TRBV3-1 (or the pseudogene TRBV3-2) and TRBJ1-5; D is unclear. Germline lookup yields CDR1 LGHDT and CDR2 YNNKEL (reference sequence). The CDR3 has 15 residues. V lost 4 bases, J lost 4 bases, and 14 bases lay in between. The CDR3 loop is CASSRTFAGNQPQHF. The DNA of the CDR3 is TGTGCCAGCAGCCGAACCTTCGCGGGGAATCAGCCCCAGCATTTT.

CDR3 region: CASSPRQIDTQYF. CDR3 DNA: TGTGCCAGCAGCCCCAGGCAGATAGATACGCAGTATTTT. This rearrangement joins TRBV11-3 to TRBJ2-3; the D is unclear. This CDR3 contains 13 residues. Trimming left V 5 bases short and J 5 bases short, with 11 bases between. Germline CDR1 reads SGHNT; CDR2 reads YENEEA.

Only a few counts were recorded for this clone. The chain employs TRBV6-6 and TRBJ2-7; TRBD1 aligns across 8 bases. Germline CDR1 MNHNY, CDR2 SVGAGI (reference sequence). The CDR3 contains 15 residues. Trimming removed 4 bases from V and 0 bases from J; junction bases left unmatched: 5. CDR3 nucleotides: TGTGCCAGCAGTTTATACAGGGGGAGCTCCTACGAGCAGTACTTC. Translation gives CASSLYRGSSYEQYF.

The chain is built from TRBV4-1 and TRBJ2-3, with TRBD1 matching 9 bases. The CDR3 loop spans 16 amino acids. With V trimmed by 4 bases and J by 0 bases, 5 bases remained unmatched. Germline V CDR1 and CDR2: MGHRA, YSYEKL. As DNA, the CDR3 is TGCGCCAGCAGCCCCCGCGGGACAGGGAGCACAGATACGCAGTATTTT. This sequence encodes CASSPRGTGSTDTQYF.

This clone was observed a single time. The chain recombines TRBV19 with TRBJ1-1, with 9 bases lining up with TRBD1. Looked up from germline, CDR1 is LNHDA and CDR2 is SQIVND (reference sequence). This CDR3 region has 16 residues. The V and J ends lost 8 bases and 3 bases, in that order; junction bases with no gene match: 13. The DNA for the CDR3 is TGTGCCAGTGGACGGGACAGGGTAAGGGGTGACACTGAAGCTTTCTTT. It is translated as CASGRDRVRGDTEAFF.

This clone appeared a few times. This rearrangement joins TRBV18 to TRBJ1-2; possible D gene TRBD1, 5 bases. Trimming left V 2 bases short and J 5 bases short, with 6 bases between. Per germline, CDR1 KGHSH and CDR2 LQKENI. This CDR3 is 12 amino acids long. The CDR3 spells CASSPRGYGYTF. CDR3 bases: TGTGCCAGCTCACCAAGGGGTTATGGCTACACCTTC. The full variable domain, completed using reference TRBV18 and TRBJ1-2, is NAGVMQNPRHLVRRRGQEARLRCSPMKGHSHVYWYRQLPEEGLKFMVYLQKENIIDESGMPKERFSAEFPKEGPSILRIQQVVRGDSAAYFCASSPRGYGYTFGSGTRLTVV.

This chain joins TRBV5-1 and TRBJ2-1, with 7 bases that match TRBD1. The CDR3 is 14 residues long. Unmatched junction bases numbered 1, after V lost 4 bases and J lost 0 bases. The V gene's germline CDR1 is SGHRS and CDR2 YFSETQ. CDR3 residues: CASSRDSSYNEQFF. The CDR3 DNA reads as TGCGCCAGCAGCCGGGACAGCTCCTACAATGAGCAGTTCTTC.

The chain recombines TRBV7-9 with TRBJ2-5, with TRBD2 identical over 7 bases. V lost 5 bases and J lost 0; bases outside the gene matches: 9. The CDR3 spans 16 residues. Germline CDR1 and CDR2: SEHNR and FQNEAQ (reference sequence). This CDR3 reads CASSPMGGAYQETQYF. CDR3 in DNA: TGTGCCAGCAGCCCCATGGGAGGGGCGTACCAAGAGACCCAGTACTTC.

The rearrangement joins TRBV10-3 to TRBJ1-1; D uncertain. The V end was cut by 0 bases, the J end by 5 bases, with 19 bases between. Germline V gives CDR1 ENHRY, CDR2 SYGVKD. The CDR3 has 17 amino acids. The CDR3 reads CAISESPTLNLGTEAFF. For the CDR3, the DNA is TGTGCCATCAGTGAGTCGCCCACTTTGAACCTAGGTACTGAAGCTTTCTTT.

The chain is built from TRBV28 and TRBJ1-2, with D tentatively TRBD1 (6 bases). From germline, CDR1 is MDHEN and CDR2 SYDVKM. The CDR3 extends over 11 amino acids. V gave up 6 bases and J gave up 8 bases, with 10 bases separating them. The CDR3 DNA reads as TGTGCCAGCAGCCACAGGGAAGGCTACACCTTC. This sequence encodes CASSHREGYTF.

This chain links TRBV6-4 with TRBJ1-3; 8 positions match TRBD1. CDR1 is MRHNA, CDR2 SNTAGT, per germline. The CDR3 is 15 amino acids. V dropped 7 bases and J dropped 3; count of bases not matched to a gene: 8. This CDR3 is CASIRTGSNGNTIYF. The CDR3 DNA reads as TGTGCCAGCATAAGGACAGGGAGTAATGGAAACACCATATATTTT.

This clone appeared a single time. The rearrangement uses TRBV7-9 and TRBJ2-5; maybe TRBD1 (6 bases). The V end lost 4 bases, the J end lost 2 bases, and 17 bases lay between the germline ends. CDR1 and CDR2 from the germline V gene are SEHNR and FQNEAQ (reference sequence). The CDR3 has 16 amino acids. CDR3 DNA sequence: TGTGCCAGCAGCTCGATAAAAGGGGGACCACAAGAGACCCAGTACTTC. This translates into CASSSIKGGPQETQYF.

V usage is TRBV5-1 and J usage is TRBJ2-2, with D perhaps matching TRBD2 (5 bases). This CDR3 is 15 amino acids long. CDR1 SGHRS and CDR2 YFSETQ come from the germline V gene. The V end was cut by 2 bases, the J end by 2 bases, with 10 bases between. CDR3 bases: TGCGCCAGCAGCTTTCGGGGAGTCAACACCGGGGAGCTGTTTTTT. This translates into CASSFRGVNTGELFF.

The V and J genes are TRBV12-1 and TRBJ1-2. TRBV12-1 is tagged as a pseudogene. There are 15 residues in the CDR3. The CDR3 loop reads CASSPADWWDYGYTF. The CDR3 DNA sequence: TGTGCCAGCAGCCCTGCGGACTGGTGGGACTATGGCTACACCTTC.

The chain joins TRBV5-1 to TRBJ2-1; 8 bases map to TRBD1. V lost 4 bases and J lost 4; bases outside the gene matches: 10. Germline V gene sequence: CDR1 SGHRS, CDR2 YFSETQ. The CDR3 contains 16 residues. The CDR3 DNA reads TGCGCCAGCAGCCTAATTTCGGGACAGGCGTACAATGAGCAGTTCTTC. Encoded protein: CASSLISGQAYNEQFF. Combining the CDR3 with reference TRBV5-1 and TRBJ2-1 gives the whole variable domain KAGVTQTPRYLIKTRGQQVTLSCSPISGHRSVSWYQQTPGQGLQFLFEYFSETQRNKGNFPGRFSGRQFSNSRSEMNVSTLELGDSALYLCASSLISGQAYNEQFFGPGTRLTVL.

The chain couples TRBV3-1 (or the pseudogene TRBV3-2) to TRBJ1-4; 8 bases are shared with TRBD1. The CDR3 consists of 16 residues. The V gene end was trimmed by 0 bases and the J gene end by 6 bases; junction bases not matched to a gene: 6. The V gene's germline CDR1 is LGHDT and CDR2 YNNKEL (reference sequence). DNA for the CDR3: TGTGCCAGCAGCCAAGATTATGGGACAGGACATGAAAAACTGTTTTTT. Its translation is CASSQDYGTGHEKLFF.

The chain couples TRBV5-6 to TRBJ2-7, with TRBD2 identical over 11 bases. The CDR3 is 14 amino acids. V lost 5 bases to trimming and J lost 5 bases; unmatched junction nucleotides: 6. Germline V CDR1 and CDR2: SGHDT, YYEEEE. The CDR3 nucleotides are TGTGCCAGCAGTTGGACTAGCGGGCCCAACGAGCAGTACTTC. Protein sequence: CASSWTSGPNEQYF.